This TCR beta chain came from a study of shared clonotypes between healthy human individuals. Sequencing was performed with immunoSEQ multiplex PCR; in TCRdb, only in-frame clones are kept and a portion is missing. The top ten hold 24% of the sample, which has more than 600,000 clones, 92% seen once. The germline V gene encodes CDR1 SGHRS and CDR2 YFSETQ. V trimming: 1 base; J trimming: 2 bases; junction bases outside the gene matches: 6. The CDR3 sequence is 15 residues long. Naive CD8 cells were CD45RO-negative, positively selected for CCR7, excluding terminally differentiated effector memory CD45RA+ cells.

The clonotype originates from a man younger than 40 in good health. The sample was naive CD8+ T cells sorted from blood. The chain combines TRBV5-1 with TRBJ2-7, with TRBD2 identical over 7 bases. The DNA for the CDR3 is TGCGCCAGCAGCTTGTTGCCTAGCGGAACCTACGAGCAGTACTTC. It specifies CASSLLPSGTYEQYF.